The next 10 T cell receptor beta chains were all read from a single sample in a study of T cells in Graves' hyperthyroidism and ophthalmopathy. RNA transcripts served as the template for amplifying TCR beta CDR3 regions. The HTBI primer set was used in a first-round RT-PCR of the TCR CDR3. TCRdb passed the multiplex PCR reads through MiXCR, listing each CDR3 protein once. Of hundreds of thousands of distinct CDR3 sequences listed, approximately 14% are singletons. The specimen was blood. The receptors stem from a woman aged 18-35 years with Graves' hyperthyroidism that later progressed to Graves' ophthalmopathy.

The CDR3 loop reads CASSPKGGVSYNSPLHF. In DNA, the CDR3 is TGCGCCAGCAGCCCGAAGGGGGGTGTCTCCTATAATTCACCCCTCCACTTT. The chain recombines TRBV4-1 with TRBJ1-6, with a tentative D call TRBD1 (6 bases). V shed 4 bases and J shed 0 bases, with 13 bases lying between them. Germline V lookup: CDR1 MGHRA, CDR2 YSYEKL. The CDR3 runs to 17 residues.

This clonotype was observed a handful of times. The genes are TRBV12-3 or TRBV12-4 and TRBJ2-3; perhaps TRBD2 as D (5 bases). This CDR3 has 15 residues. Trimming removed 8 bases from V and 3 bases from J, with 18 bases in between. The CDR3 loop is CASRIRWERTDTQYF. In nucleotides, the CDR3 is TGTGCCAGCCGCATACGGTGGGAGAGAACAGATACGCAGTATTTT.

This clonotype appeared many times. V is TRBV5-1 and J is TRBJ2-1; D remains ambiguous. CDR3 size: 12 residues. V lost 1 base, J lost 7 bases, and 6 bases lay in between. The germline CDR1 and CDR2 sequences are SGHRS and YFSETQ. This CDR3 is CASSLMRNEQFF. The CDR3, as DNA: TGCGCCAGCAGCTTGATGAGGAATGAGCAGTTCTTC.

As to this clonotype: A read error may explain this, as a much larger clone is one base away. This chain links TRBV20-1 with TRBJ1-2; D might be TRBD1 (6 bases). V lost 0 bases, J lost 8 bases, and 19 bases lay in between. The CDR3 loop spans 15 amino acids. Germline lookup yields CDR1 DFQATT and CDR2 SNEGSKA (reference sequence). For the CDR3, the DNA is TGCAGTGCTAGAGATCCACACAGGGTGAAGGGAGGCTACACCTTC. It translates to CSARDPHRVKGGYTF.

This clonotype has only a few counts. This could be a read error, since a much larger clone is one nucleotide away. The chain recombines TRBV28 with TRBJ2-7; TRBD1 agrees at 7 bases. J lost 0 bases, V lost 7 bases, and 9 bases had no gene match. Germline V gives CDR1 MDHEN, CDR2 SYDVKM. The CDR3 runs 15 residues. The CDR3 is CASTDETGSSYEQYF. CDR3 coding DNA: TGTGCCAGCACCGACGAGACAGGGAGCTCCTACGAGCAGTACTTC.

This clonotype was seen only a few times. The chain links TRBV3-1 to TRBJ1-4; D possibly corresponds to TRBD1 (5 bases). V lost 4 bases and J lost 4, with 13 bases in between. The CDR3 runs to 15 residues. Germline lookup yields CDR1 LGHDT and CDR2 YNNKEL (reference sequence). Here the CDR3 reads CASSREGRVNEKLFF. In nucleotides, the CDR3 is TGTGCCAGCAGCCGGGAGGGACGGGTTAATGAAAAACTGTTTTTT.

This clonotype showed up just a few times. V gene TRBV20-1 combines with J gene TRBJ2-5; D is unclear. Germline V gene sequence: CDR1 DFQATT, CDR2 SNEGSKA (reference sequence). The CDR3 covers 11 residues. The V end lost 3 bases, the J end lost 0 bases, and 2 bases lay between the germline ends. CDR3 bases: TGCAGTGCTAGGAACCAAGAGACCCAGTACTTC. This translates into CSARNQETQYF.

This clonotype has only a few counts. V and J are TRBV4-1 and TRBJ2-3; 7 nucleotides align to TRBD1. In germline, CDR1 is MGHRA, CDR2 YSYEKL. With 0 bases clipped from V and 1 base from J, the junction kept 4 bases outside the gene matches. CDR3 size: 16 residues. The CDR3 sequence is CASSQEGTGGTDTQYF. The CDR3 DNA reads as TGCGCCAGCAGCCAAGAGGGAACAGGGGGCACAGATACGCAGTATTTT.

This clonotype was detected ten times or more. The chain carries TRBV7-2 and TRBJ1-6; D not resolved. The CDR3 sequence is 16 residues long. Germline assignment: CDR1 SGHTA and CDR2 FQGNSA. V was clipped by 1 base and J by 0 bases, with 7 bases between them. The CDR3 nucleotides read TGTGCCAGCAGCTTAGATATTAGCTCCTATAATTCACCCCTCCACTTT. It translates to CASSLDISSYNSPLHF.

The CDR3 nucleotides are TGTGCCAGCAGCCCACAGGGGAGAAATGAAAAACTGTTTTTT. This encodes CASSPQGRNEKLFF. The chain recombines TRBV28 with TRBJ1-4, with 7 bases fitting TRBD1. This CDR3 spans 14 amino acids. V was clipped by 6 bases and J by 5 bases; unmatched bases: 6. Germline CDR1 reads MDHEN; CDR2 reads SYDVKM.